Below, one T cell receptor beta chain is given with its context. Several immunoSEQ plates held equal portions of the genomic DNA taken from each subset. Clones were sequenced by immunoSEQ multiplex PCR, and TCRdb holds only the in-frame ones, with some missing. Of roughly 1,000,000 clones in the sample, 70% to 80% were seen once. The data stem from a study of shared clonotypes between healthy human individuals. Trimming took 3 bases from V and 4 from J; bases not matched to a gene: 4. There are 15 residues in the CDR3. The germline CDR1 and CDR2 sequences are SGHTA and FQGTGA. The receptor was derived from a man between 18 and 35 years old in good health. Some clones in this sample may be carry-over from other donors' samples. V is TRBV7-3 and J is TRBJ2-3; TRBD2 aligns across 10 bases. The specimen sequenced was memory CD4+ T cells from PBMCs. The subset was: CD45RA-negative fraction. This CDR3 reads CASSLAAGGPDTQYF. The CDR3 bases are TGTGCCAGCAGCTTGGCAGCGGGAGGGCCAGATACGCAGTATTTT.